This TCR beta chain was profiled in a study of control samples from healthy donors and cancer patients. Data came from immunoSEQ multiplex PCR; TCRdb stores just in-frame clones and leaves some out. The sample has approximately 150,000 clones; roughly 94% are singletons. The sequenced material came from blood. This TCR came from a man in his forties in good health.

The CDR3 loop reads CASSFRSWGNSNQPQHF. CDR3 DNA: TGTGCCAGCAGTTTCCGAAGCTGGGGAAATAGCAATCAGCCCCAGCATTTT. V is TRBV28 and J is TRBJ1-5; D unresolved. Germline-derived CDR1 and CDR2 are MDHEN and SYDVKM. The germline V and J ends were trimmed by 3 bases and 0 bases, with 15 bases remaining between them. The CDR3 covers 17 residues. Supplemented by reference TRBV28 and TRBJ1-5, the full variable domain reads DVKVTQSSRYLVKRTGEKVFLECVQDMDHENMFWYRQDPGLGLRLIYFSYDVKMKEKGDIPEGYSVSREKKERFSLILESASTNQTSMYLCASSFRSWGNSNQPQHFGDGTRLSIL.